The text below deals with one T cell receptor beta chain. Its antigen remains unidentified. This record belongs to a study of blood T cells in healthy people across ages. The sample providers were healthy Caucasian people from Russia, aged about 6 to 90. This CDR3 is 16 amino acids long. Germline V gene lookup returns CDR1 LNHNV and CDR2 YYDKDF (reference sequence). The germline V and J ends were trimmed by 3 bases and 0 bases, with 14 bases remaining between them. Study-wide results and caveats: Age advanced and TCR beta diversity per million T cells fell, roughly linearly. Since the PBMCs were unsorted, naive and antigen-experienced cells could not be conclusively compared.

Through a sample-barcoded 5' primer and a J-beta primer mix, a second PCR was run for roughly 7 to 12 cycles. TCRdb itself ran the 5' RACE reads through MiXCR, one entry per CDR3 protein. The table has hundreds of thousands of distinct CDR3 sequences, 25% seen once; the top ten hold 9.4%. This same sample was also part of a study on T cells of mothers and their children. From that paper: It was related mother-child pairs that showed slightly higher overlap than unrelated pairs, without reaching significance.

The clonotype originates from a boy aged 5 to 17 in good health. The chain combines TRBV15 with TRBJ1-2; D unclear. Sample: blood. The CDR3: CATSSAPLGPNYGYTF. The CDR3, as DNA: TGTGCCACCAGCAGTGCCCCTTTGGGCCCTAACTATGGCTACACCTTC.